The 25 T cell receptor beta chains listed next were all sequenced from one sample in a study of patients and donors after allogeneic stem cell transplantation. TCRdb itself ran the RT-PCR reads through MiXCR, one entry per CDR3 protein. Among around 150,000 distinct CDR3 sequences listed, about 36% were seen once. What was sequenced was blood, either unsorted or a sorted T cell fraction (not recorded which). These receptors were collected from a human donor who was either an allogeneic HSCT recipient or a stem cell or donor lymphocyte infusion donor (not recorded which). It is not recorded whose cells these are; they may come from a transplant donor.

The chain uses TRBV7-2 and TRBJ1-5; D perhaps matches TRBD1 (6 bases). CDR1 and CDR2 (germline): SGHTA, FQGNSA. Trimming removed 4 bases at V and 7 bases at J, with 14 bases between. The length of the CDR3 is 14 residues. The CDR3 loop reads CASSSWGGRQPQHF. As DNA, the CDR3 is TGTGCCAGCAGCTCATGGGGGGGCCGACAGCCCCAGCATTTT.

J is TRBJ1-2 and V is TRBV24-1; no firm D call. Germline values: CDR1 KGHDR, CDR2 SFDVKD. With 3 bases removed from V and 6 bases from J, the gap between germline ends came to 16 bases. CDR3 size: 15 residues. CDR3 coding DNA: TGTGCCACCAGTGATCCGGTGGAAGGTCTGGATGGCTACACCTTC. Amino acid sequence: CATSDPVEGLDGYTF.

This clonotype appeared a few times. This chain joins TRBV5-1 and TRBJ1-1; D remains unclear. V lost 0 bases to trimming and J lost 6 bases, with 18 bases between them. CDR1 SGHRS and CDR2 YFSETQ come from the germline V gene. The CDR3 length is 16 residues. The DNA of the CDR3 is TGCGCCAGCAGCTTGGGGCGGCGATTAGAAGTTGCTGAAGCTTTCTTT. Its protein product is CASSLGRRLEVAEAFF.

The chain combines TRBV7-9 with TRBJ1-1; tentatively, D is TRBD1 (5 bases). This CDR3 has 15 amino acids. Germline V lookup: CDR1 SEHNR, CDR2 FQNEAQ (reference sequence). V was trimmed by 1 base and J by 0 bases, leaving 9 bases between them. The CDR3 region has the DNA TGTGCCAGCAGCTTAGAAGACAGAATGAACACTGAAGCTTTCTTT. Translating gives CASSLEDRMNTEAFF.

The chain joins TRBV12-3 or TRBV12-4 to TRBJ1-2; D not certain. V dropped 7 bases and J dropped 3 bases, with 15 bases sitting between them. The CDR3 is 14 amino acids. The CDR3 spells CASTQFAQDYGYTF. CDR3 sequence (DNA): TGTGCCAGCACCCAATTCGCTCAGGACTATGGCTACACCTTC.

This chain connects TRBV19 to TRBJ1-5, with 9 bases that match TRBD1. The CDR3 loop spans 15 amino acids. Trimming cost V 4 bases and J 5 bases; bases outside gene matches: 6. Germline CDR1 reads LNHDA; CDR2 reads SQIVND (reference sequence). In DNA, the CDR3 is TGTGCCAGTAGTACAGTACAGGGGGCCCATCAGCCCCAGCATTTT. Protein: CASSTVQGAHQPQHF.

V and J are TRBV19 and TRBJ2-5, with 8 bases lining up with TRBD2. Trimming removed 4 bases from V and 4 bases from J; junction bases left unmatched: 11. From germline, CDR1 is LNHDA and CDR2 SQIVND (reference sequence). The length of the CDR3 is 16 residues. The CDR3 here is CASSTLPGGPPETQYF. CDR3 nucleotide sequence: TGTGCCAGTAGTACCCTACCGGGGGGGCCTCCAGAGACCCAGTACTTC. Using reference TRBV19 and TRBJ2-5 for the parts outside the CDR3, the full variable domain is DGGITQSPKYLFRKEGQNVTLSCEQNLNHDAMYWYRQDPGQGLRLIYYSQIVNDFQKGDIAEGYSVSREKKESFPLTVTSAQKNPTAFYLCASSTLPGGPPETQYFGPGTRLLVL.

At least ten counts were recorded for this clonotype. This chain links TRBV12-3 or TRBV12-4 with TRBJ1-5, with 7 bases identical to TRBD1. The CDR3 extends over 19 amino acids. V lost 5 bases, J lost 0 bases, and 16 bases stayed unmatched. The chain's CDR3 is CASSPPSRQGSYSNQPQHF. In DNA, the CDR3 is TGTGCCAGCAGTCCTCCCTCCCGACAGGGCTCTTATAGCAATCAGCCCCAGCATTTT.

This clonotype was seen a few times. This rearrangement joins TRBV20-1 to TRBJ1-1, with 7 bases lining up with TRBD1. This CDR3 spans 12 amino acids. Germline CDR1 is DFQATT and CDR2 is SNEGSKA (reference sequence). V was pared by 3 bases and J by 4 bases, with 2 bases of the junction left unmatched. The CDR3 sequence is CSASKGATEAFF. CDR3 coding DNA: TGCAGTGCTAGTAAGGGGGCCACTGAAGCTTTCTTT.

This clonotype was seen a few times. In nucleotides, the CDR3 is TGTGCCAGCAGTTTGACCGTCGAAGGGGCTTATGGCTACACCTTC. Protein product: CASSLTVEGAYGYTF. This chain connects TRBV27 to TRBJ1-2; possibly TRBD1 for D (5 bases). The length of the CDR3 is 15 residues. Trimming shortened V by 3 bases and J by 5 bases, and 16 bases separated the two germline ends. Germline V gives CDR1 MNHEY, CDR2 SMNVEV (reference sequence).

This chain uses TRBV10-3 with TRBJ2-5; perhaps D is TRBD1 or TRBD2 (5 bases each). The CDR3 has 15 residues. In germline, CDR1 is ENHRY, CDR2 SYGVKD. Trimming cost V 2 bases and J 2 bases, with 12 bases left between them. The CDR3 DNA sequence: TGTGCCATCAGTGAGACCGGGACGCAACAAGAGACCCAGTACTTC. Protein sequence: CAISETGTQQETQYF.

This CDR3 reads CSATTSNYGYTF. The CDR3 DNA reads TGCAGTGCTACTACATCTAACTATGGCTACACCTTC. The chain carries TRBV20-1 and TRBJ1-2; D is ambiguous. The CDR3 is 12 residues long. Trimming removed 4 bases at V and 0 bases at J, with 6 bases between. Germline V gene sequence: CDR1 DFQATT, CDR2 SNEGSKA (reference sequence).

The V and J genes are TRBV30 and TRBJ1-2; D might be TRBD1 (5 bases). V dropped 2 bases and J dropped 4 bases, with 11 bases sitting between them. In germline, CDR1 is GTSNPN, CDR2 SVGIG (reference sequence). The CDR3 has 13 amino acids. DNA for the CDR3: TGTGCCTGGAGTCCTCCGGGACCCTATGGCTACACCTTC. It specifies CAWSPPGPYGYTF. Based on the CDR3 plus reference TRBV30 and TRBJ1-2, the full variable domain is SQTIHQWPATLVQPVGSPLSLECTVEGTSNPNLYWYRQAAGRGLQLLFYSVGIGQISSEVPQNLSASRPQDRQFILSSKKLLLSDSGFYLCAWSPPGPYGYTFGSGTRLTVV.

The chain links TRBV20-1 to TRBJ2-7, with D perhaps given as TRBD1 or TRBD2 (5 bases each). CDR3 size: 13 residues. Looked up from germline, CDR1 is DFQATT and CDR2 is SNEGSKA (reference sequence). V was trimmed by 8 bases and J by 3 bases, leaving 17 bases between them. CDR3 bases: TGCAGTTCAGAGGGGACGGTAGACTACGAGCAGTACTTC. It yields the protein CSSEGTVDYEQYF.

This clonotype came up a few times. The V gene is TRBV2, the J gene TRBJ1-2, with D tentatively TRBD1 (5 bases). Germline lookup yields CDR1 SNHLY and CDR2 FYNNEI. This CDR3 has 13 amino acids. Trimming stripped 3 bases from V and 4 bases from J, with 9 bases between. CDR3 nucleotide sequence: TGTGCCAGCAGTGACAGGGTCTCCTATGGCTACACCTTC. Its protein product is CASSDRVSYGYTF.

This clonotype has a handful of counts. In nucleotides, the CDR3 is TGTGCCACCAGTGATGGGACAGGCTTTGATCAGCCCCAGCATTTT. Encoded protein: CATSDGTGFDQPQHF. This chain uses TRBV24-1 with TRBJ1-5, with 8 bases fitting TRBD1. The CDR3 has 15 amino acids. CDR1 and CDR2 (germline): KGHDR, SFDVKD. Trimming took 3 bases from V and 5 from J; bases not matched to a gene: 5.

Only one count was recorded for this clonotype. The rearrangement uses TRBV5-1 and TRBJ1-6; tentatively, D is TRBD1 (5 bases). Trimming shortened V by 3 bases and J by 1 base, and 17 bases separated the two germline ends. The CDR3 is 18 residues long. Germline V gives CDR1 SGHRS, CDR2 YFSETQ. CDR3 coding DNA: TGCGCCAGCAGCTCGGCTAGCTCCAGGGATTCCTATAATTCACCCCTCCACTTT. It encodes CASSSASSRDSYNSPLHF.

The chain couples TRBV4-3 to TRBJ2-7, with 8 bases lining up with TRBD1. The germline V gene encodes CDR1 LGHNA and CDR2 YSLEER. V lost 5 bases to trimming and J lost 6 bases; unmatched junction nucleotides: 6. The CDR3 covers 13 residues. This chain's CDR3 is CASSDDRGGEQYF. DNA for the CDR3: TGCGCCAGCAGCGACGACAGGGGAGGCGAGCAGTACTTC.

The table lists this clonotype with a count of one. The rearrangement joins TRBV7-9 to TRBJ2-5; 8 bases are a match to TRBD2. The V gene end was trimmed by 5 bases and the J gene end by 4 bases; junction bases not matched to a gene: 6. Germline CDR1 is SEHNR and CDR2 is FQNEAQ (reference sequence). The CDR3 is 14 residues long. The CDR3 region has the DNA TGTGCCAGCAGCCGACCGGGAGGGAGAGAGACCCAGTACTTC. Its translation: CASSRPGGRETQYF.

V and J are TRBV12-3 or TRBV12-4 and TRBJ1-5; D is ambiguous. V was shortened by 5 bases and J by 0 bases, with 14 bases between the two germline ends. The CDR3 is 16 residues long. The chain's CDR3 is CASSLYSLNSNQPQHF. DNA for the CDR3: TGTGCCAGCAGTCTTTACAGCCTAAATAGCAATCAGCCCCAGCATTTT.

J is TRBJ2-1 and V is TRBV12-3 or TRBV12-4; 11 bases agree with TRBD2. This CDR3 spans 17 amino acids. With 2 bases clipped from V and 10 bases from J, the junction kept 13 bases outside the gene matches. The CDR3 nucleotides read TGTGCCAGCAGTTTAATTTTAGGGCTAGCGGGGGGAAGGGAGCAGTTCTTC. This gives the protein CASSLILGLAGGREQFF.

This clonotype occurred a few times. This chain links TRBV20-1 with TRBJ1-1; D might be TRBD1 (6 bases). CDR3 size: 14 residues. The V gene's germline CDR1 is DFQATT and CDR2 SNEGSKA (reference sequence). Trimming removed 3 bases from V and 1 base from J, with 12 bases in between. As DNA, the CDR3 is TGCAGTGCTAGTCCGCCCAGGGGGAACACTGAAGCTTTCTTT. This translates into CSASPPRGNTEAFF.

J is TRBJ2-3 and V is TRBV10-3; D call uncertain. CDR1 ENHRY and CDR2 SYGVKD come from the germline V gene. V gave up 7 bases and J gave up 0 bases, with 14 bases separating them. The CDR3 has 15 amino acids. The chain's CDR3 is CAITEDWTSTDTQYF. In DNA form, the CDR3 reads TGTGCCATCACTGAAGACTGGACGAGCACAGATACGCAGTATTTT.

This clonotype was seen a handful of times. The chain couples TRBV5-1 to TRBJ1-5; unclear D gene. Germline V lookup: CDR1 SGHRS, CDR2 YFSETQ. The CDR3 is made up of 13 amino acids. The ends were cut back, 0 bases at V and 4 bases at J, with 5 bases in the middle. The CDR3 DNA sequence: TGCGCCAGCAGCTTGGACGCGAATCAGCCCCAGCATTTT. Translation: CASSLDANQPQHF.

This clonotype was picked up a small number of times. This chain uses TRBV7-2 with TRBJ1-2, with 11 bases aligning to TRBD1. Per the germline V gene, CDR1 is SGHTA and CDR2 is FQGNSA. Trimming cost V 5 bases and J 8 bases; bases outside gene matches: 4. The CDR3 runs 13 residues. CDR3 protein: CASSRTGGNGYTF. The DNA for the CDR3 is TGTGCCAGCAGCAGGACAGGGGGCAACGGCTACACCTTC.